This T cell receptor beta chain was sequenced during a study of T cells in Graves' hyperthyroidism and ophthalmopathy (dated by TCRdb to between 2019 and 2020). For context, the study as a whole: Peripheral blood samples were taken at initial diagnosis, before any treatment was given. To identify TCR V-J signatures that set the groups apart, the researchers used a discovery cohort of about a hundred patients, made up of 40 to 45 with Graves' ophthalmopathy and about 59 with stable Graves' hyperthyroidism. Prospective prediction of ophthalmopathy was tested in an independent validation cohort consisting of some 20 hyperthyroidism patients and approximately 16 patients who later progressed to ophthalmopathy. The approximately 100 discovery patients were randomly divided into training and test sets at a 7:3 ratio. The study also compared thyroid tissue and blood T-cell repertoires from several Graves' hyperthyroidism patients. Following sampling, methimazole starting at 30 mg daily was given to hyperthyroidism patients, and high-dose intravenous methylprednisolone was given to ophthalmopathy patients. According to the paper, TCR Vbeta CDR3 sequencing was carried out on approximately 140 peripheral blood samples, which came from some 41 ophthalmopathy, around 75 hyperthyroidism and some 17 progressor patients. What the work shows at the level of the full study, not this receptor alone: Most expanded thyroid clonotypes (frequency above 0.001) were also found in blood, which suggests that blood repertoires may mirror thyroid immune responses. Sample size was not statistically predetermined, and blinding of investigators to group allocation was not performed. In cross-validation, a model built on a 13 V-J signature told ophthalmopathy apart from stable hyperthyroidism with over 85% sensitivity and around 81% specificity, and in testing the same model reached 80%/75%. During validation, the model predicted progression to ophthalmopathy a median of approximately 7 months ahead of onset, with more than 55% sensitivity and around 72% specificity.

Based on the germline V gene (reference sequence), the CDR1 and CDR2 sequences are MNHEY and SMNVEV. The CDR3 goes from the cysteine to the phenylalanine over 15 residues. Solely the CDR3 DNA is kept, with 45 bases framed from the first base. For this chain, trimming is 7 bases at the V end and 1 base at the J end, and the number of junction bases without a gene match is 7. The TCR beta CDR3 regions were amplified from RNA transcripts. For the first round of RT-PCR on the TCR CDR3, the HTBI primer set was used together with the Qiagen OneStep RT-PCR kit. Libraries were constructed in a second round of multiplex PCR, after which size selection and purification were carried out. Sequencing of the libraries was done on an Illumina HiSeq2000 using paired-end 100 bp reads. In the authors' own workflow: Raw data were processed with SOAPnuke, discarding reads with adapters, uncalled bases, mean Phred below 15, or no exact constant-primer or identifier match. High-quality paired reads were merged using COPE v1.2.5, and each unique nucleotide sequence was defined as a clonotype. Clonotypes were aligned to IMGT TRBV, TRBD and TRBJ reference segments using MiTCR v1.1. Only V-J combinations with frequency above 0.0001, covering about 99% of repertoires, were analysed. A TCS score was defined as the ratio between F50 (clonal expansion) and ExV (chaos), using BLOSUM62-based TCRdist between CDR3 peptides within each V-J. Welch's t-statistics and random forest reduced around 520 V-J features to some 14, which were used in a naive Bayes classifier (R e1071). The public reads were run again by TCRdb, first through fastp at Q25 and then through MiXCR, and only productive beta chains were kept. Rows are combined by CDR3 protein, so each entry shows the most common genes and DNA. TCRdb assigned the V and J calls; the authors' analysis was not used. The sample table shows 500,000 to 550,000 distinct CDR3 sequences, and 15% to 20% are seen once. Of the sample, around 50% falls within the top ten clones.

A note on this clonotype: What this receptor recognizes is not known. No much larger clone exists at a distance of one base, and base qualities are not known.

Ophthalmopathy patients had moderately to severely active disease, with a Clinical Activity Score of 3 or more, a NOSPECS grade of 4 or more, and a disease duration of less than 3 months. The study excluded patients with uncontrolled infections, other autoimmune diseases, pregnancy or lactation. Diagnoses were based on clinical symptoms, serum thyroxine and TRAb, thyroid ultrasound and orbital computed tomography. Ficoll-Paque density gradient centrifugation was used to isolate PBMCs from approximately 11 ml of fresh peripheral blood. Total RNA was extracted using Trizol reagent, and RNA quality was assessed on an Agilent 2100 Bioanalyzer.

The receptor was isolated from a man between 35 and 55 years old with Graves' ophthalmopathy. The sequenced sample was blood. The chain is made from TRBV27 and TRBJ1-1; TRBD1 fits 9 bases in the junction. The nucleotide sequence reads TGTGCCAGCAATACAGGGGGCTATGCGAACACTGAAGCTTTCTTT. This codes for CASNTGGYANTEAFF.